Listed here are 26 T cell receptor beta chains from one sample, sequenced in a study of early stage breast cancer tumors. TCRdb's table, derived via immunoSEQ multiplex PCR, lists solely in-frame clones and lacks some. The sample has 6,500 or so clones; around 66% are singletons. Input material: normal breast tissue next to the tumor. The source of these receptors is a person in their fifties with breast cancer.

By share, this clone counts as medium-sized. The rearrangement uses TRBV2 and TRBJ2-2; possibly TRBD2 for D (6 bases). Germline V CDR1 and CDR2: SNHLY, FYNNEI. This CDR3 contains 14 residues. The V end was cut by 6 bases, the J end by 0 bases, with 8 bases between. CDR3 amino acids: CASRASANTGELFF. CDR3 in DNA: TGTGCCAGCAGGGCTAGCGCGAACACCGGGGAGCTGTTTTTT.

This chain connects TRBV28 to TRBJ2-7; no clear D gene. Germline V CDR1 and CDR2: MDHEN, SYDVKM. The CDR3 is 15 residues long. The V end was cut by 0 bases, the J end by 3 bases, with 12 bases between. The DNA for the CDR3 is TGTGCCAGCAGTTTATGGAAGGATTATCGCTACGAGCAGTACTTC. As protein: CASSLWKDYRYEQYF.

Concerning this clone itself: The same CDR3 arises from other DNA sequences in this sample as well. The chain joins TRBV7-9 to TRBJ1-4; the match to TRBD1 covers 10 bases. Germline CDR1 reads SEHNR; CDR2 reads FQNEAQ (reference sequence). This CDR3 spans 15 amino acids. Trimming removed 6 bases from V and 1 base from J; junction bases left unmatched: 2. The CDR3 DNA reads as TGTGCCAGCAGTAGGGACAGGGGAACTAATGAAAAACTGTTTTTT. This encodes CASSRDRGTNEKLFF. Complete variable domain (other parts from reference TRBV7-9 and TRBJ1-4): DTGVSQNPRHKITKRGQNVTFRCDPISEHNRLYWYRQTLGQGPEFLTYFQNEAQLEKSRLLSDRFSAERPKGSFSTLEIQRTEQGDSAMYLCASSRDRGTNEKLFFGSGTQLSVL.

The sample holds a few counts of this clone. The V call is TRBV16, the J call TRBJ1-5; D gene unclear. The CDR3 is 12 amino acids. Germline-derived CDR1 and CDR2 are KGHSY and FQNENV. V gave up 0 bases and J gave up 9 bases, with 6 bases separating them. The DNA for the CDR3 is TGTGCCAGCAGCCAATCCCAATCGCCCCAGCATTTT. It yields the protein CASSQSQSPQHF.

This clone occurred a few times. Additional DNA sequences in this sample encode the identical CDR3. The chain combines TRBV2 with TRBJ1-2, with D possibly being TRBD1 (6 bases). The CDR3 sequence is 11 residues long. Germline V gene data show CDR1 as SNHLY and CDR2 as FYNNEI. Trimming left V 7 bases short and J 6 bases short, with 9 bases between. The CDR3 reads CASTRGDGYTF. The CDR3 region has the DNA TGTGCCAGCACCAGGGGAGATGGCTACACCTTC.

The chain has TRBV27 and TRBJ2-1; 11 nucleotides line up with TRBD2. V shed 6 bases, J shed 5 bases, and the junction held 6 bases outside the gene matches. The CDR3 is made up of 15 amino acids. Per germline, CDR1 MNHEY and CDR2 SMNVEV (reference sequence). CDR3: CASSNSGRVNNEQFF. The CDR3 coding sequence is TGTGCCAGCAGCAATAGCGGGAGGGTTAACAATGAGCAGTTCTTC.

The gene calls are TRBV5-4 and TRBJ2-3; the match to TRBD2 covers 9 bases. CDR1 and CDR2 from the germline V gene are SGHNT and YYREEE (reference sequence). The trim removed 3 bases at V and 4 bases at J, leaving 3 bases unmatched. This CDR3 comprises 14 residues. The CDR3 DNA sequence: TGTGCCAGCAGCTCCGGACTAGCGCCAGATACGCAGTATTTT. Its translation is CASSSGLAPDTQYF.

This clone was found once. This chain joins TRBV2 and TRBJ2-1, with a possible D match to TRBD2 (5 bases). The germline V gene has CDR1 SNHLY and CDR2 FYNNEI. The CDR3 has 15 amino acids. The germline V and J ends were trimmed by 7 bases and 1 base, with 14 bases remaining between them. The CDR3 DNA follows: TGTGCCAGCACTGCTCCAGCGGATTCCTACAATGAGCAGTTCTTC. It encodes CASTAPADSYNEQFF.

J is TRBJ1-1 and V is TRBV4-1; D call uncertain. Trimming stripped 3 bases from V and 2 bases from J, with 10 bases between. This CDR3 is built from 14 residues. Germline V gene sequence: CDR1 MGHRA, CDR2 YSYEKL. As DNA, the CDR3 is TGCGCCAGCAGCCATGGGCAAGGAAACACTGAAGCTTTCTTT. Translating it yields CASSHGQGNTEAFF.

The V gene is TRBV11-2, the J gene TRBJ2-1; 7 nucleotides align to TRBD2. The CDR3 loop spans 15 amino acids. J gave up 7 bases and V 5 bases, and 11 bases lay outside the gene matches. From germline, CDR1 is SGHAT and CDR2 FQNNGV. This CDR3 is CASSQRAGESNEQFF. DNA of the CDR3: TGTGCCAGCAGCCAAAGGGCGGGAGAGTCGAATGAGCAGTTCTTC.

This clone ranks as large. The V call is TRBV14, the J call TRBJ1-3; D is unclear. V lost 2 bases and J 11 bases, leaving 13 bases between the germline ends. The CDR3 runs to 13 residues. Germline CDR1 is SGHDN and CDR2 is FVKESK. CDR3 loop: CASSQLLVSSIYF. CDR3 sequence (DNA): TGTGCCAGCAGCCAATTACTAGTGTCATCCATATATTTT.

J is TRBJ2-7 and V is TRBV12-5; 9 bases fit TRBD2. Germline-derived CDR1 and CDR2 are LGHNT and FRNRAP. The CDR3 is made up of 16 amino acids. After removal of 0 bases from V and 2 bases from J, the junction contained 5 bases not matched to a gene. The CDR3, as DNA: TGTGCTAGTGGTTTGGTTACTAGCGGGTCTACCTACGAGCAGTACTTC. It codes for CASGLVTSGSTYEQYF.

The rearrangement links TRBV11-3 to TRBJ1-5; unclear D gene. CDR1 SGHNT and CDR2 YENEEA come from the germline V gene. The CDR3 is made up of 15 amino acids. Trimming shortened V by 1 base and J by 5 bases, and 12 bases separated the two germline ends. DNA for the CDR3: TGTGCCAGCAGCTTAGCGGACGGCCTTTATCAGCCCCAGCATTTT. Protein: CASSLADGLYQPQHF.

This clone was picked up one time. The chain employs TRBV5-5 and TRBJ2-2; D is possibly TRBD1 or TRBD2 (5 bases each). Germline V CDR1 and CDR2: SGHKS, YYEKEE (reference sequence). CDR3 length: 16 amino acids. The V gene lost 5 bases and the J gene lost 0 bases, with 14 bases spanning the gap. CDR3 DNA sequence: TGTGCCAGCAGTTGGGGGTGGGGCGCGAACACCGGGGAGCTGTTTTTT. As protein: CASSWGWGANTGELFF.

The chain has TRBV6-5 and TRBJ2-3; 7 bases line up with TRBD1. Germline values: CDR1 MNHEY, CDR2 SVGAGI. The CDR3 length is 15 residues. With V trimmed by 1 base and J by 2 bases, 3 bases remained unmatched. CDR3 DNA: TGTGCCAGCAGTTACTTACAGGGGTCCACAGATACGCAGTATTTT. It yields the protein CASSYLQGSTDTQYF.

The chain has TRBV6-5 and TRBJ2-7, with D perhaps matching TRBD2 (6 bases). This CDR3 spans 14 amino acids. The V and J ends lost 2 bases and 5 bases respectively, with 13 bases between them. From germline, CDR1 is MNHEY and CDR2 SVGAGI. The CDR3, as DNA: TGTGCCAGCAGTTACGCCGGGACTTCTCACGAGCAGTACTTC. It specifies CASSYAGTSHEQYF.

This chain connects TRBV5-4 to TRBJ2-7; D may be TRBD1 or TRBD2 (5 bases each). Deletions cut 0 bases from V and 3 bases from J, with 16 bases between. Germline CDR1 is SGHNT and CDR2 is YYREEE (reference sequence). The length of the CDR3 is 16 residues. The chain's CDR3 is CASSLGGWLGIYEQYF. CDR3 nucleotide sequence: TGTGCCAGCAGCTTGGGGGGGTGGCTAGGAATCTACGAGCAGTACTTC.

The V and J genes are TRBV2 and TRBJ2-5; D uncertain. Germline V gene lookup returns CDR1 SNHLY and CDR2 FYNNEI. V shed 4 bases and J shed 4 bases, with 1 base lying between them. The CDR3 contains 10 residues. CDR3 sequence reads: CASSGETQYF. DNA of the CDR3: TGTGCCAGCAGTGGAGAGACCCAGTACTTC.

V usage is TRBV5-4 and J usage is TRBJ2-3, with 8 bases matching TRBD1. The CDR3 is made up of 16 amino acids. After removal of 0 bases from V and 1 base from J, the junction contained 4 bases not matched to a gene. Germline V lookup: CDR1 SGHNT, CDR2 YYREEE (reference sequence). CDR3 sequence reads: CASSLDLTGGTDTQYF. CDR3 in DNA: TGTGCCAGCAGCTTGGACCTGACAGGGGGCACAGATACGCAGTATTTT.

This clone was observed a single time. The V and J genes are TRBV11-2 and TRBJ2-7, with D possibly being TRBD2 (6 bases). The CDR3 has 15 residues. Trimming cost V 4 bases and J 0 bases, with 13 bases left between them. Germline V gives CDR1 SGHAT, CDR2 FQNNGV. The CDR3 bases are TGTGCCAGCAGCTCCGCCGGGACTTACTCCTACGAGCAGTACTTC. Its protein product is CASSSAGTYSYEQYF.

The V call is TRBV27, the J call TRBJ2-7; 8 bases map to TRBD1. Germline loops: CDR1 MNHEY, CDR2 SMNVEV (reference sequence). The V segment lost 3 bases and the J segment 6 bases; nucleotides outside the gene matches: 4. The CDR3 loop spans 13 amino acids. The CDR3 sequence: CASSFLDRGEQYF. The CDR3 DNA reads as TGTGCCAGCAGTTTTTTAGACAGGGGCGAGCAGTACTTC.

This chain uses TRBV11-1 with TRBJ1-2, with TRBD1 as a possible D gene (5 bases). Per germline, CDR1 SGHAT and CDR2 FQDESV (reference sequence). This CDR3 is built from 14 residues. V lost 6 bases, J lost 8 bases, and 19 bases lay in between. The CDR3: CASRTGHPAYGYTF. CDR3 bases: TGTGCCAGCAGGACTGGACATCCCGCGTACGGCTACACCTTC.

The chain couples TRBV19 to TRBJ2-2; 10 nucleotides agree with TRBD2. The ends lost 6 bases at V and 5 bases at J; junction bases unmatched: 6. CDR3 length: 15 residues. The V gene's germline CDR1 is LNHDA and CDR2 SQIVND (reference sequence). The DNA of the CDR3 is TGTGCCAGTAGCCGAAAGCGGGAGGGGACCGGGGAGCTGTTTTTT. Encoded protein: CASSRKREGTGELFF. Together with reference TRBV19 and TRBJ2-2, the CDR3 gives the full variable domain: DGGITQSPKYLFRKEGQNVTLSCEQNLNHDAMYWYRQDPGQGLRLIYYSQIVNDFQKGDIAEGYSVSREKKESFPLTVTSAQKNPTAFYLCASSRKREGTGELFFGEGSRLTVL.

The rearrangement uses TRBV7-2 and TRBJ2-3; TRBD2 might be the D (6 bases). V was shortened by 1 base and J by 3 bases, with 14 bases between the two germline ends. CDR3 length: 16 residues. Looked up from germline, CDR1 is SGHTA and CDR2 is FQGNSA. The CDR3 sequence is CASSLGSGVGTDTQYF. The DNA of the CDR3 is TGTGCCAGCAGCTTAGGTTCGGGAGTAGGAACAGATACGCAGTATTTT.

The chain carries TRBV9 and TRBJ2-7, with 8 positions matching TRBD2. Germline V lookup: CDR1 SGDLS, CDR2 YYNGEE. The CDR3 runs to 16 residues. The junction had 12 bases not matched to a gene; V was cut back by 2 bases and J by 5 bases. As DNA, the CDR3 is TGTGCCAGCAGCGTCTCAGTATCGGGGGGGCAACACGAGCAGTACTTC. Encoded protein: CASSVSVSGGQHEQYF.

This clone was detected a few times. V gene TRBV5-1 combines with J gene TRBJ2-1, with 9 nucleotides matching TRBD2. The J segment lost 4 bases and the V segment lost 2 bases, leaving 10 bases of the junction unmatched. Germline CDR1 reads SGHRS; CDR2 reads YFSETQ. The CDR3 is made up of 17 amino acids. Written as DNA, the CDR3 is TGCGCCAGCAGCTTCATACCCAGCGGGAGGAAGTACAATGAGCAGTTCTTC. Encoded protein: CASSFIPSGRKYNEQFF.